The 12 T cell receptor beta chains reported below all come from one sample, sequenced in a study of T cells in Graves' hyperthyroidism and ophthalmopathy. The investigators amplified TCR beta CDR3 regions from RNA transcripts. First-round RT-PCR targeting the TCR CDR3 was performed with the HTBI primer set. TCRdb re-called the multiplex PCR reads with MiXCR, one entry per CDR3 protein. The sample contains 600,000 to 750,000 distinct CDR3 sequences, roughly 17% of which appear only once. Sequenced input: blood. Receptor source: a man aged 45-60 years with Graves' hyperthyroidism.

This clonotype was detected many times. The chain has TRBV24-1 and TRBJ2-6, with 10 nucleotides matching TRBD1. This CDR3 contains 18 residues. Germline-derived CDR1 and CDR2 are KGHDR and SFDVKD. J lost 1 base, V lost 4 bases, and 6 bases had no gene match. The DNA of the CDR3 is TGTGCCACCAGTGACAGTGACAGGGGGCGTTCTGGGGCCAACGTCCTGACTTTC. Residues: CATSDSDRGRSGANVLTF.

This clonotype occurred many times. The rearrangement joins TRBV28 to TRBJ2-5; D gene ambiguous. CDR1 is MDHEN and CDR2 is SYDVKM in the germline V gene. CDR3 size: 14 residues. Trimming took 6 bases from V and 5 from J, leaving 16 bases between them. Here the CDR3 reads CASSSSEVLETQYF. In DNA form, the CDR3 reads TGTGCCAGCAGCTCCTCTGAGGTTCTGGAGACCCAGTACTTC.

This clonotype was detected only a few times. V gene TRBV7-3 combines with J gene TRBJ1-1, with D possibly being TRBD1 (6 bases). The V end lost 3 bases, the J end lost 10 bases, and 15 bases lay between the germline ends. Germline V gives CDR1 SGHTA, CDR2 FQGTGA. This CDR3 region has 13 residues. CDR3 bases: TGTGCCAGCAGCTTCCAGGAAGGGACACGAGCTTTCTTT. Translating it yields CASSFQEGTRAFF.

This clonotype has a count of ten or more. This chain joins TRBV7-9 and TRBJ2-5, with 7 bases fitting TRBD1. This CDR3 region has 13 residues. The J segment lost 5 bases and the V segment lost 8 bases, leaving 8 bases of the junction unmatched. Germline loops: CDR1 SEHNR, CDR2 FQNEAQ (reference sequence). CDR3 nucleotide sequence: TGTGCCAGCTTGGCCAGGGGGAAGGAGACCCAGTACTTC. Translation: CASLARGKETQYF.

This clonotype was counted at least ten times. The DNA for the CDR3 is TGTGCTAGTGGTTCAGTCTCGGGGGGTAACACTGAAGCTTTCTTT. Amino acid sequence: CASGSVSGGNTEAFF. V gene TRBV12-5 combines with J gene TRBJ1-1; possibly TRBD1 for D (5 bases). The germline CDR1 and CDR2 sequences are LGHNT and FRNRAP. The CDR3 runs 15 residues. Deletions cut 4 bases from V and 2 bases from J, with 14 bases between.

This clonotype was detected many times. The chain joins TRBV29-1 to TRBJ1-1, with a possible D match to TRBD1 (5 bases). With 5 bases removed from V and 3 bases from J, the gap between germline ends came to 13 bases. This CDR3 has 13 amino acids. The V gene's germline CDR1 is SQVTM and CDR2 ANQGSEA. CDR3 coding DNA: TGCAGCGTTTTCGGAGACAGACACACTGAAGCTTTCTTT. This gives the protein CSVFGDRHTEAFF. Based on the CDR3 plus reference TRBV29-1 and TRBJ1-1, the full variable domain is SAVISQKPSRDICQRGTSLTIQCQVDSQVTMMFWYRQQPGQSLTLIATANQGSEATYESGFVIDKFPISRPNLTFSTLTVSNMSPEDSSIYLCSVFGDRHTEAFFGQGTRLTVV.

This clonotype occurred many times. The chain is built from TRBV6-2 or TRBV6-3 and TRBJ1-1, with 10 bases matching TRBD1. Losses at the gene ends were 8 bases for V and 3 bases for J; bases not matched to a gene: 12. CDR1 is MNHEY, CDR2 SVGEGT, per germline. This CDR3 region has 16 residues. The DNA of the CDR3 is TGTGCCAGCTGGAGGACAGGGGGATTTTTTGACACTGAAGCTTTCTTT. This sequence encodes CASWRTGGFFDTEAFF.

This clonotype has only a few counts. The chain joins TRBV6-1 to TRBJ2-1, with 8 bases identical to TRBD1. The V gene end was trimmed by 7 bases and the J gene end by 1 base; junction bases not matched to a gene: 3. CDR1 is MNHNS and CDR2 is SASEGT in the germline V gene. The CDR3 totals 14 residues. This CDR3 is CASTGDRSYNEQFF. The CDR3 DNA follows: TGTGCCAGCACGGGGGACAGGTCCTACAATGAGCAGTTCTTC.

This clonotype turned up a few times. This chain connects TRBV20-1 to TRBJ2-5; 7 positions match TRBD1. V lost 6 bases and J lost 0; bases outside the gene matches: 7. The germline V gene encodes CDR1 DFQATT and CDR2 SNEGSKA (reference sequence). CDR3 length equals 14 residues. The CDR3 bases are TGCAGTGCAGCCCCGGGACAGAACCAAGAGACCCAGTACTTC. This codes for CSAAPGQNQETQYF.

This rearrangement joins TRBV11-1 to TRBJ2-1, with D possibly being TRBD2 (6 bases). V lost 0 bases, J lost 8 bases, and 11 bases lay in between. Germline V gene data show CDR1 as SGHAT and CDR2 as FQDESV (reference sequence). This CDR3 has 14 residues. CDR3 in amino acids: CASSLATSLDEQFF. The CDR3 DNA is TGTGCCAGCAGCTTAGCGACTAGTCTCGATGAGCAGTTCTTC.

This clonotype appeared many times. The J gene is TRBJ1-2, the V gene TRBV7-3; 8 nucleotides agree with TRBD1. V gave up 2 bases and J gave up 7 bases; unmatched junction bases: 3. Germline loops: CDR1 SGHTA, CDR2 FQGTGA. This CDR3 has 13 amino acids. Here the CDR3 DNA reads TGTGCCAGCAGCTTAGACAGGGGACGTGGCTACACCTTC. Its protein is CASSLDRGRGYTF.

This chain joins TRBV5-4 and TRBJ2-5; possible D gene TRBD2, 5 bases. This CDR3 has 16 residues. V was trimmed by 0 bases and J by 2 bases, leaving 14 bases between them. Germline CDR1 is SGHNT and CDR2 is YYREEE (reference sequence). The CDR3: CASSLALARGQETQYF. The CDR3 region has the DNA TGTGCCAGCAGCTTGGCCTTAGCTCGAGGGCAAGAGACCCAGTACTTC.